These 14 T cell receptor beta chains came from one sample sequenced in a study of PD-1 blockade in classical Hodgkin lymphoma. There was relapse after autologous stem cell transplantation in every patient, and there was variation in brentuximab vedotin exposure. TCRdb's copy holds only in-frame clones and misses some; the assay was immunoSEQ multiplex PCR. The table includes over 5,500 clones, roughly 80% detected once. The sample here was peripheral blood mononuclear cells (PBMCs), taken at baseline. The receptors were gathered from a human donor with classical Hodgkin lymphoma.

The chain uses TRBV10-3 and TRBJ2-6; possible D gene TRBD2, 6 bases. The CDR3 runs to 15 residues. Germline CDR1 is ENHRY and CDR2 is SYGVKD. V lost 7 bases and J lost 0, with 10 bases in between. CDR3 amino acids: CAINKGLSGANVLTF. DNA for the CDR3: TGTGCCATCAATAAGGGACTCTCTGGGGCCAACGTCCTGACTTTC.

There are a few counts of this clone. The rearrangement uses TRBV10-2 and TRBJ2-7; 7 positions match TRBD2. The CDR3 loop spans 13 amino acids. The germline V gene has CDR1 WSHSY and CDR2 SAAADI. The J segment lost 3 bases and the V segment lost 6 bases, leaving 5 bases of the junction unmatched. CDR3: CASSLADNYEQYF. The CDR3 DNA sequence: TGCGCCAGCAGCCTAGCGGACAACTACGAGCAGTACTTC.

This rearrangement joins TRBV6-6 to TRBJ1-5; 8 bases map to TRBD1. V lost 5 bases and J lost 3; bases outside the gene matches: 6. The CDR3 length is 15 residues. CDR1 is MNHNY, CDR2 SVGAGI, per germline (reference sequence). CDR3 nucleotides: TGTGCCAGCAGTCTAGGGACAGGACTCAATCAGCCCCAGCATTTT. Translated: CASSLGTGLNQPQHF.

The rearrangement links TRBV6-5 to TRBJ2-1; D call uncertain. CDR3 length: 13 residues. Trimming pared 5 bases from V and 5 bases from J, leaving 10 bases between. CDR1 MNHEY and CDR2 SVGAGI come from the germline V gene. CDR3 coding DNA: TGTGCCAGCAGTACACAGAGTCACAATGAGCAGTTCTTC. Translating gives CASSTQSHNEQFF.

DNA for the CDR3: TGTGCCACAAACCCCGGGACTAGCGGGCAAGAGACCCAGTACTTC. It is translated as CATNPGTSGQETQYF. The chain is built from TRBV6-6 and TRBJ2-5, with 12 bases fitting TRBD2. Germline values: CDR1 MNHNY, CDR2 SVGAGI (reference sequence). The CDR3 length is 15 residues. Trimming removed 10 bases from V and 2 bases from J; junction bases left unmatched: 8.

The rearrangement links TRBV4-2 to TRBJ1-2; perhaps TRBD1 as D (5 bases). The CDR3 runs 14 residues. Trimming removed 6 bases at V and 1 base at J, with 12 bases between. Germline V CDR1 and CDR2: LGHNA, YNFKEQ. The CDR3 bases are TGTGCCAGCAGAGGGGAAGGAGGTAACTATGGCTACACCTTC. Its protein product is CASRGEGGNYGYTF.

The table lists this clone with a count of one. V and J are TRBV10-3 and TRBJ2-7, with 7 positions matching TRBD1. This CDR3 has 12 amino acids. Germline loops: CDR1 ENHRY, CDR2 SYGVKD. V shed 8 bases, J shed 7 bases, and the junction held 8 bases outside the gene matches. CDR3 region: CAIRGQVPEQYF. The CDR3 bases are TGTGCCATCCGAGGACAGGTCCCTGAGCAGTACTTC.

The table lists this clone with a few counts. Written as DNA, the CDR3 is TGTGCCAGCAGTGAAGCTGCACCCCTCCACTTT. Its protein is CASSEAAPLHF. This rearrangement joins TRBV6-1 to TRBJ1-6; D gene uncertain. V shed 0 bases and J shed 11 bases, with 2 bases lying between them. The CDR3 covers 11 residues. Germline V gene lookup returns CDR1 MNHNS and CDR2 SASEGT.

The chain uses TRBV15 and TRBJ2-7; 7 nucleotides align to TRBD2. Germline CDR1 reads LNHNV; CDR2 reads YYDKDF (reference sequence). The CDR3 length is 13 residues. V was pared by 1 base and J by 7 bases, with 4 bases of the junction left unmatched. CDR3 protein: CATSRVGGEEQYF. The CDR3 nucleotides read TGTGCCACCAGCAGAGTGGGAGGGGAGGAGCAGTACTTC.

This chain connects TRBV10-3 to TRBJ2-7; 9 positions agree with TRBD1. This CDR3 comprises 12 residues. V trimming: 8 bases; J trimming: 3 bases; junction bases outside the gene matches: 2. The germline V gene has CDR1 ENHRY and CDR2 SYGVKD. The CDR3 coding sequence is TGTGCCATCGCGACAGGGGGCTACGAGCAGTACTTC. Protein sequence: CAIATGGYEQYF.

The chain links TRBV29-1 to TRBJ1-2; 7 nucleotides match TRBD1. Germline V lookup: CDR1 SQVTM, CDR2 ANQGSEA. This CDR3 is 14 amino acids long. Germline trimming cut 3 bases from V and 4 bases from J; bases unmatched to any gene: 8. Here the CDR3 reads CSVDGPPGGYGYTF. The CDR3, as DNA: TGCAGCGTTGACGGTCCCCCAGGGGGCTATGGCTACACCTTC.

This chain joins TRBV27 and TRBJ1-1; 9 bases fit TRBD1. CDR1 and CDR2 from the germline V gene are MNHEY and SMNVEV (reference sequence). V lost 7 bases, J lost 6 bases, and 9 bases stayed unmatched. CDR3 size: 14 residues. The CDR3 here is CASTTGTGGPEAFF. Written as DNA, the CDR3 is TGTGCCAGCACCACGGGAACAGGGGGCCCTGAAGCTTTCTTT.

The DNA of the CDR3 is TGTGCCAGCAGCTTGGGTCCGGATCAGCCCCAGCATTTT. Encoded protein: CASSLGPDQPQHF. This chain connects TRBV7-9 to TRBJ1-5, with D unclear. The germline CDR1 and CDR2 sequences are SEHNR and FQNEAQ (reference sequence). This CDR3 spans 13 amino acids. V was pared by 3 bases and J by 5 bases, with 8 bases between.

This clone turned up a few times. The rearrangement joins TRBV6-1 to TRBJ1-1, with D perhaps matching TRBD1 (5 bases). The germline V gene has CDR1 MNHNS and CDR2 SASEGT. The V end was cut by 3 bases, the J end by 7 bases, with 9 bases between. The CDR3 contains 12 residues. The CDR3 coding sequence is TGTGCCAGCAGTGATGGACACCTTGAAGCTTTCTTT. Protein sequence: CASSDGHLEAFF.